These 17 T cell receptor beta chains were sequenced from one sample in a study of T-cell memory formation after mild COVID-19. MiXCR, applied by TCRdb to the 5' RACE reads, yields one record per CDR3 protein. The table has a few hundred thousand distinct CDR3 sequences, around 17% seen once; the top ten hold about 21%. Material for sequencing was PBMCs or a T cell subset sorted from them (not recorded which). These receptors originate from a man aged 18 to 30 who had mild COVID-19 (a few samples of this study predate the infection). Cell type and time point are not known.

The chain recombines TRBV20-1 with TRBJ2-1, with D unclear. V lost 6 bases to trimming and J lost 7 bases, with 10 bases between them. The CDR3 contains 11 residues. The V gene's germline CDR1 is DFQATT and CDR2 SNEGSKA (reference sequence). CDR3: CSAGKLNEQFF. DNA for the CDR3: TGCAGTGCGGGGAAACTAAATGAGCAGTTCTTC.

There are a few counts of this clonotype. This chain uses TRBV5-1 with TRBJ1-5, with D possibly TRBD1 on 5 matching bases. The germline V gene encodes CDR1 SGHRS and CDR2 YFSETQ. The CDR3 has 15 residues. V was shortened by 2 bases and J by 6 bases, with 15 bases between the two germline ends. This CDR3 reads CASSFLGGRGQPQHF. Written as DNA, the CDR3 is TGCGCCAGCAGCTTTCTGGGGGGTCGGGGTCAGCCCCAGCATTTT.

The rearrangement joins TRBV2 to TRBJ1-2, with D uncertain. The V end was cut by 6 bases, the J end by 0 bases, with 11 bases between. CDR3 length: 14 amino acids. Germline CDR1 and CDR2: SNHLY and FYNNEI. The CDR3 nucleotides read TGTGCCAGCAGGGGCCAGTACTCTAACTATGGCTACACCTTC. Amino acids: CASRGQYSNYGYTF.

This clonotype has only a few counts. CDR3 protein: CASSLAGTGEEGYTF. CDR3 sequence (DNA): TGCGCCAGCAGCTTGGCGGGGACAGGGGAAGAAGGCTACACCTTC. The rearrangement uses TRBV5-1 and TRBJ1-2; 10 bases align to TRBD1. This CDR3 spans 15 amino acids. The V gene end was trimmed by 0 bases and the J gene end by 8 bases; junction bases not matched to a gene: 7. Per germline, CDR1 SGHRS and CDR2 YFSETQ.

This chain joins TRBV10-3 and TRBJ1-1; TRBD1 aligns across 8 bases. Looked up from germline, CDR1 is ENHRY and CDR2 is SYGVKD. This CDR3 contains 16 residues. V lost 4 bases and J lost 1; bases outside the gene matches: 8. The CDR3 bases are TGTGCCATCAGTGGCGGCCGAACAGGGGGGAACACTGAAGCTTTCTTT. This gives the protein CAISGGRTGGNTEAFF.

The chain combines TRBV5-1 with TRBJ2-1, with D perhaps matching TRBD2 (5 bases). V was cut by 2 bases and J by 7 bases, with 16 bases left in between. CDR1 is SGHRS and CDR2 is YFSETQ in the germline V gene. CDR3 length equals 15 residues. The CDR3 loop is CASSFTADRENEQFF. The CDR3 DNA is TGCGCCAGCAGCTTTACAGCGGATAGAGAGAATGAGCAGTTCTTC.

The chain combines TRBV6-5 with TRBJ1-2; D gene ambiguous. The CDR3 is made up of 13 amino acids. Germline V gene lookup returns CDR1 MNHEY and CDR2 SVGAGI. Trimming took 2 bases from V and 7 from J, leaving 11 bases between them. CDR3 in amino acids: CASSYTGRSGYTF. In DNA form, the CDR3 reads TGTGCCAGCAGTTACACGGGCCGTAGTGGCTACACCTTC.

The chain is built from TRBV20-1 and TRBJ2-7, with D possibly matching TRBD2 (6 bases). The CDR3 is 13 amino acids. The germline gives CDR1 DFQATT, CDR2 SNEGSKA (reference sequence). The V and J ends lost 2 bases and 2 bases respectively, with 10 bases between them. CDR3 DNA sequence: TGCAGTGCTAGATCAAGGGAGGCCTACGAGCAGTACGTC. It specifies CSARSREAYEQYV.

The rearrangement joins TRBV5-1 to TRBJ1-2; TRBD1 matches at 8 bases. Germline V CDR1 and CDR2: SGHRS, YFSETQ. This CDR3 contains 15 residues. V shed 4 bases and J 8 bases; nucleotides not matched to a gene: 13. CDR3 DNA sequence: TGCGCCAGCAGCGGTGATGGGACAGGCCGGGGCGGCTACACCTTC. Protein product: CASSGDGTGRGGYTF.

The chain uses TRBV9 and TRBJ1-4, with D hard to call. Trimming stripped 2 bases from V and 4 bases from J, with 9 bases between. The CDR3 spans 14 residues. CDR1 SGDLS and CDR2 YYNGEE come from the germline V gene. The CDR3 DNA reads as TGTGCCAGCAGCGTGGGAGGGCTTAATGAAAAACTGTTTTTT. Protein sequence: CASSVGGLNEKLFF.

The chain couples TRBV9 to TRBJ1-1; D might be TRBD1 (5 bases). From germline, CDR1 is SGDLS and CDR2 YYNGEE. This CDR3 is 15 amino acids long. V lost 1 base to trimming and J lost 4 bases, with 14 bases between them. The CDR3 DNA sequence: TGTGCCAGCAGCGTAACGGGGGGGAGAGGCACTGAAGCTTTCTTT. Translated, it gives CASSVTGGRGTEAFF.

Worth noting for this clonotype: This may be a read error: a much more frequent sequence differs by one nucleotide. V gene TRBV6-5 combines with J gene TRBJ2-5; 8 nucleotides match TRBD1. The CDR3 covers 14 residues. Germline lookup yields CDR1 MNHEY and CDR2 SVGAGI. CDR3 nucleotide sequence: TGTGCCAGCAGTTCCGACAGGGGACAAGGGACCAAGTACTTC. Protein product: CASSSDRGQGTKYF.

This rearrangement joins TRBV27 to TRBJ2-7; perhaps TRBD1 as D (6 bases). The length of the CDR3 is 15 residues. Germline assignment: CDR1 MNHEY and CDR2 SMNVEV (reference sequence). V was shortened by 6 bases and J by 1 base, with 16 bases between the two germline ends. The CDR3 loop reads CASRDRGSVSYEQYV. The CDR3 region has the DNA TGTGCCAGCAGGGACAGAGGATCGGTATCCTACGAGCAGTACGTC.

V gene TRBV7-2 combines with J gene TRBJ2-7; D gene uncertain. The CDR3 has 11 residues. Germline V CDR1 and CDR2: SGHTA, FQGNSA. Trimming took off 8 bases at V and 3 bases at J, with 8 bases between the two ends. The CDR3 bases are TGTGCCAGCTTGGGGTACTACGAGCAGTACTTC. Translating it yields CASLGYYEQYF. Filled out from reference TRBV7-2 and TRBJ2-7, the complete variable domain reads GAGVSQSPSNKVTEKGKDVELRCDPISGHTALYWYRQSLGQGLEFLIYFQGNSAPDKSGLPSDRFSAERTGGSVSTLTIQRTQQEDSAVYLCASLGYYEQYFGPGTRLTVT.

The chain carries TRBV7-3 and TRBJ1-1, with D hard to call. Germline loops: CDR1 SGHTA, CDR2 FQGTGA. The V end lost 5 bases, the J end lost 8 bases, and 15 bases lay between the germline ends. CDR3 size: 13 residues. The CDR3 spells CASSHLGKPEAFF. Written as DNA, the CDR3 is TGTGCCAGCAGCCACCTGGGGAAGCCCGAAGCTTTCTTT.

This chain uses TRBV4-1 with TRBJ2-7, with D possibly matching TRBD1 (5 bases). Trimming removed 3 bases from V and 0 bases from J, with 9 bases in between. Germline lookup yields CDR1 MGHRA and CDR2 YSYEKL. This CDR3 has 14 residues. CDR3 sequence: CASSQTESSYEQYF. The CDR3 DNA reads as TGCGCCAGCAGCCAGACAGAGAGCTCCTACGAGCAGTACTTC.

The genes are TRBV5-4 and TRBJ1-2; D unclear. This CDR3 has 15 amino acids. The germline V gene encodes CDR1 SGHNT and CDR2 YYREEE (reference sequence). The V gene lost 0 bases and the J gene lost 2 bases, with 11 bases spanning the gap. The DNA for the CDR3 is TGTGCCAGCAGCTTGGAGAAGGGAGTCAACTATGGCTACACCTTC. Translating it yields CASSLEKGVNYGYTF.